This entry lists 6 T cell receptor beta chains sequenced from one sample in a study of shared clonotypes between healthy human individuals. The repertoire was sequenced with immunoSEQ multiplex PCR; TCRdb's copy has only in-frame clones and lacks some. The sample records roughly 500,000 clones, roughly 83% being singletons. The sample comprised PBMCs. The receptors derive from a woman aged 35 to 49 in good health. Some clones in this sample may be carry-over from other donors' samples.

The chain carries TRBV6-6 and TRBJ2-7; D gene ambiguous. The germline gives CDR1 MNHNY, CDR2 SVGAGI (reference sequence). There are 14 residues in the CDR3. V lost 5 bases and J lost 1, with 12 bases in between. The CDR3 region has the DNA TGTGCCAGCAGTACCCGGCCAACATCCTACGAGCAGTACTTC. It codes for CASSTRPTSYEQYF.

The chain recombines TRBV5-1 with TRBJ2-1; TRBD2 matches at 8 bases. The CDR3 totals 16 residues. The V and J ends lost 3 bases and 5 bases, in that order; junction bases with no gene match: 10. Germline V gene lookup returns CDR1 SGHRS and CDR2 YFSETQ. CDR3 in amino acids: CASSSQVLAGHNEQFF. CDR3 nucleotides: TGCGCCAGCAGCTCCCAGGTGCTAGCGGGCCACAATGAGCAGTTCTTC.

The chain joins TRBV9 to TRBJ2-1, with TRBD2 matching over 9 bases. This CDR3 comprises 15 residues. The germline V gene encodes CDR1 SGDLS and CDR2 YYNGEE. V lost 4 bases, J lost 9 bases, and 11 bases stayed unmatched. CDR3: CASSSRTSALGEQFF. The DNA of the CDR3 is TGTGCCAGCAGCTCTCGGACTAGCGCCCTCGGTGAGCAGTTCTTC.

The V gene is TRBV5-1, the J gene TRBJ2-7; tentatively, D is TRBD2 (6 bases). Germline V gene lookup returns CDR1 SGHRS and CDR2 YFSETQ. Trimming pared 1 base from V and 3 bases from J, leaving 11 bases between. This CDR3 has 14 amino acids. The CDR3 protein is CASSLSGEYYEQYF. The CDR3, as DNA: TGCGCCAGCAGCTTGTCGGGGGAATACTACGAGCAGTACTTC.

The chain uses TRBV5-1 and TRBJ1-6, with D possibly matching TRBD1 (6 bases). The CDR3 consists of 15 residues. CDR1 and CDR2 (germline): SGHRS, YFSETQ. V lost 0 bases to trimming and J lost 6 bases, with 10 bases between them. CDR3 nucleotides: TGCGCCAGCAGCTTGGAGACAGGTGGTAATTCACCCCTCCACTTT. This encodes CASSLETGGNSPLHF.

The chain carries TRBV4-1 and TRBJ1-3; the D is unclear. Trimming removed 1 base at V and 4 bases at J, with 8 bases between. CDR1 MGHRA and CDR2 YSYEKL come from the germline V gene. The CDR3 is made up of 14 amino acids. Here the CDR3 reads CASSQVGLGNTIYF. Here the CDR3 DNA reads TGCGCCAGCAGCCAAGTCGGGTTGGGAAACACCATATATTTT.